This T cell receptor beta chain comes out of a study of CD8 T cells in Susac syndrome. With V trimmed by 4 bases and J by 0 bases, 6 bases remained unmatched. CDR1 and CDR2 from the germline V gene are SGDLS and YYNGEE. This CDR3 contains 16 residues. With random hexamers, reverse transcription was performed on roughly 0.5 to 1 ug of RNA. TCRdb re-derived calls from the immunoSEQ multiplex PCR reads in MiXCR, one entry per CDR3 protein. The top ten hold about 0.54% of the sample, which has under 90,000 distinct CDR3 sequences, roughly 91% seen once. The genes are TRBV9 and TRBJ2-5; 10 bases agree with TRBD2. The receptor comes from a human donor with Susac syndrome. The sequencing sample was made of CD4+ T cells from PBMCs. CDR3 sequence: CASSPGLAAYQETQYF. CDR3 DNA: TGTGCCAGCAGCCCCGGACTAGCGGCGTACCAAGAGACCCAGTACTTC.